This TCR beta chain was observed in a study of blood T cell repertoires in COVID-19. In the study overall: Sources were T cells, B-cell-depleted T cells, or PBMCs; the material itself was cDNA or gDNA.

The CDR3 has 16 amino acids. Germline V gene sequence: CDR1 MGHDK, CDR2 SYGVNS. Losses at the gene ends were 7 bases for V and 4 bases for J; bases not matched to a gene: 14. As processed by the authors: Reference gene primer amplification yielded estimated nucleated cell counts. Libraries were prepared by immunoSEQ multiplex PCR; TCRdb keeps only in-frame clonotypes and omits some of them. V and J calls and clone size are given by that table; D and trimming were obtained from the DNA. The table shows fewer than 180,000 clones, with more than 80% occurring only once. V usage is TRBV25-1 and J usage is TRBJ1-2, with 8 bases aligning to TRBD1. Sequenced input: peripheral blood. This sequence was found in a man between 65 and 85 years old with acute or convalescent COVID-19. The CDR3 reads CASNPKPRGLSYGYTF. In DNA, the CDR3 is TGTGCCAGCAACCCTAAACCCAGGGGGCTTAGCTATGGCTACACCTTC.